The T cell receptor beta chain described here comes from a study of blood T cell repertoires in COVID-19. For the study at large: Acute and convalescent COVID-19 samples came from the United States, Italy and Spain. T cells, B-cell-depleted T cells, or PBMCs supplied cDNA or gDNA.

Those who participated ranged in age from roughly 18 to 89 years and resided in approximately 23 US areas. This table comes from immunoSEQ multiplex PCR, and its TCRdb copy is limited to in-frame clones, with some not included. This sample carries 200,000 to 250,000 clones, approximately 88% of them seen once, and the ten largest clones take roughly 3.7%. V lost 3 bases and J lost 1, with 15 bases in between. The CDR3 has 16 residues. Germline V CDR1 and CDR2: LGHDT, YNNKEL (reference sequence). The chain employs TRBV3-1 (or the pseudogene TRBV3-2) and TRBJ2-5; the D gene is possibly TRBD1 (5 bases). Sequencing input: PBMCs or T cells enriched from blood (not recorded which). This clonotype was sampled from a young woman who had been exposed to COVID-19. DNA for the CDR3: TGTGCCAGCAGCCACCGACAGCGACTTTTCCAAGAGACCCAGTACTTC. It yields the protein CASSHRQRLFQETQYF.